These T cell receptor beta chains were read from a single sample in a study of shared T cell receptors in the human thymus. The method was immunoSEQ multiplex PCR; TCRdb's version includes in-frame clones alone and lacks a portion of them. The repertoire includes some 660,000 clones, approximately 87% of them detected once, and roughly 0.0087% sits in the top ten. The sample was also reused in another study, on human thymus T cells.

Sequencing was performed on thymocytes. The receptors stem from a boy in the first two years of life with a congenital heart defect. CDR3s include the opening cysteine and the closing phenylalanine or tryptophan. Each record gives: clone size, V gene, D gene, J gene, CDR3 DNA, CDR3 protein. A D gene is named only where the DNA matches it firmly. The size of a clone is reported for some rows only, either as once, few or many, or as a class for expanded clones.

NA,TRBV4-2,TRBD1,TRBJ2-1,TGTGCCAGCAGCCAAGTACCCAGGGGGCTAAATGAGCAGTTCTTC,CASSQVPRGLNEQFF
NA,TRBV12-5,TRBD2,TRBJ2-3,TGTGCTAGTGGTCTACCAGCAGGGACTAGCGAAAGTCCACAGGCAGATACGCAGTATTTT,CASGLPAGTSESPQADTQYF
NA,TRBV29-1,TRBD2,TRBJ2-1,TGCAGCGTTGAAGATCGGACTAGCAAGGGGGAGCAGTTCTTC,CSVEDRTSKGEQFF
NA,TRBV4-2,TRBD2,TRBJ2-2,TGTGCCAGCAGACTTAGCGGGGGGTTTCTAACCGGGGAGCTGTTTTTT,CASRLSGGFLTGELFF
NA,TRBV7-2,TRBD1,TRBJ2-6,TGTGCCAGCAGCCCAAGGGACAGTCACTCTGGGGCCAACGTCCTGACTTTC,CASSPRDSHSGANVLTF
NA,TRBV5-6,NA,TRBJ2-1,TGTGCCAGCAGCGTAGGAGGTGGCGGAGAAACATACAATGAGCAGTTCTTC,CASSVGGGGETYNEQFF
NA,TRBV10-1,TRBD2,TRBJ2-5,TGCGCCAGCAGTGCCGGACTAGCGGGGCCCCTACAAGAGACCCAGTACTTC,CASSAGLAGPLQETQYF
NA,TRBV27,TRBD1,TRBJ2-1,TGTGCCAGCAGTTCCGGCAGGGGGCCCGTATATGAGCAGTTCTTC,CASSSGRGPVYEQFF
NA,TRBV11-2,NA,TRBJ1-4,TGTGCCAGCAGCGGGCAACAGTACGGTAATGAAAAACTGTTTTTT,CASSGQQYGNEKLFF
NA,TRBV9,NA,TRBJ1-6,TGTGCCAGCAGCCCCACAGGGCACAATTCACCCCTCCACTTT,CASSPTGHNSPLHF
NA,TRBV19,NA,TRBJ1-5,TGTGCCAGTAATGATGGCCTTTATAGCAATCAGCCCCAGCATTTT,CASNDGLYSNQPQHF
NA,TRBV5-1,NA,TRBJ2-7,TGCGCCAGCAGCTCGGACAGCAACGAGCAGTACTTC,CASSSDSNEQYF
few,TRBV28,TRBD2,TRBJ2-3,TGTGCCAGCAGCACCCGACCGGGACTAGCGGGGCTCACAGATACGCAGTATTTT,CASSTRPGLAGLTDTQYF
NA,TRBV7-9,NA,TRBJ2-7,TGTGCCAGCAGCCCCTTAACAGATGCCTACGAGCAGTACTTC,CASSPLTDAYEQYF
NA,TRBV19,NA,TRBJ2-7,TGTGCCAGTAGTCCACAGGGCTACGAGCAGTACTTC,CASSPQGYEQYF
NA,TRBV5-6,TRBD1,TRBJ1-1,TGTGCCAGCAGCTCAATCAGGGGGATGAACACTGAAGCTTTCTTT,CASSSIRGMNTEAFF
NA,TRBV9,NA,TRBJ2-1,TGTGCCAGCAGCGTACAAGCGGGCACCAATGAGCAGTTCTTC,CASSVQAGTNEQFF
NA,TRBV18,NA,TRBJ2-7,TGTGCCAGCTCAGCACGAGCCTACGAGCAGTACTTC,CASSARAYEQYF
NA,TRBV5-1,NA,TRBJ2-5,TGCGCCAGCAGCTTGGGAGGGAGTGAGACCCAGTACTTC,CASSLGGSETQYF
few,TRBV6-1,NA,TRBJ2-7,TGTGCCAGCAGCCCAAGCCCCGGGAGTTCCTACGAGCAGTACTTC,CASSPSPGSSYEQYF
few,TRBV13,NA,TRBJ1-4,TGTGCCAGCAGCATAGACAAGTCAACTAATGAAAAACTGTTTTTT,CASSIDKSTNEKLFF
NA,TRBV11-3,TRBD1,TRBJ2-3,TGTGCCAGCAGCTTAGGGAGTAACAGGGGCTTAAGCACAGATACGCAGTATTTT,CASSLGSNRGLSTDTQYF
NA,TRBV5-1,NA,TRBJ2-1,TGCGCCAGCAGCTTGGGACTAAGCGACCCCTACAATGAGCAGTTCTTC,CASSLGLSDPYNEQFF
once,TRBV5-6,NA,TRBJ2-4,TGTGCCAGCAGCTTGACGGGGGTTGGAGTAGCCAAAAACATTCAGTACTTC,CASSLTGVGVAKNIQYF
NA,TRBV19,NA,TRBJ2-7,TGTGCCAGTAGTACGGGACTCGGATACGAGCAGTACTTC,CASSTGLGYEQYF
NA,TRBV7-8,NA,TRBJ1-3,TGTGCCAGCAGCTTAGTGAGGCCCAGGGCTGCTGGAAACACCATATATTTT,CASSLVRPRAAGNTIYF
NA,TRBV27,TRBD2,TRBJ2-4,TGTGCCAGCAGTCCAGGACTAGCGGGGGGTGCCAAAAACATTCAGTACTTC,CASSPGLAGGAKNIQYF
NA,TRBV9,TRBD1,TRBJ1-2,TGTGCCAGCAGCGAGGAGGACAGGGATAATGGCTACACCTTC,CASSEEDRDNGYTF
NA,TRBV7-9,NA,TRBJ1-1,TGTGCCAGCAGCTTTCAGGGGAAGGCTACCGAAGCTTTCTTT,CASSFQGKATEAFF
NA,TRBV5-1,TRBD1,TRBJ1-1,TGCGCCAGCAGCCCGGGTCGAGGACAGGGAGACGCTTTCTTT,CASSPGRGQGDAFF
NA,TRBV2,NA,TRBJ2-3,TGTGCCAGCAGTGAAACCCGGGGGAACACAGATACGCAGTATTTT,CASSETRGNTDTQYF
NA,TRBV5-1,TRBD2,TRBJ2-7,TGCGCCAGCAGCTTGGACTCTAGCGGAAACTCCTACGAGCAGTACTTC,CASSLDSSGNSYEQYF
NA,TRBV27,NA,TRBJ1-4,TGTGCCAGCAGTTTTTATAGGGCAGGGGTTGAAAAACTGTTTTTT,CASSFYRAGVEKLFF
NA,TRBV27,TRBD1,TRBJ2-7,TGTGCCAGCAGTTTAAAGGCAGAAGGGGGACAGGGACTCTACGAGCAGTACTTC,CASSLKAEGGQGLYEQYF